This T cell receptor (beta chain) was captured by sequencing in a study of blood T cell repertoires in COVID-19. In the study overall: The study drew acute and convalescent COVID-19 samples from the United States, Italy and Spain. Sources were T cells, B-cell-depleted T cells, or PBMCs; the material itself was cDNA or gDNA.

The assay was immunoSEQ multiplex PCR, and TCRdb's table has in-frame clones only and misses some. The sample lists roughly 350,000 clones, about 87% occurring once. CDR1 is SNHLY and CDR2 is FYNNEI in the germline V gene. There are 16 residues in the CDR3. V lost 6 bases and J lost 5; bases outside the gene matches: 9. The TCR was taken from a woman between 50 and 59 years old with COVID-19, enrolled during active disease. The sample consisted of peripheral blood. V is TRBV2 and J is TRBJ2-7; 14 nucleotides line up with TRBD2. The CDR3 reads CASSAQGLAGVNEQYF. Written as DNA, the CDR3 is TGTGCCAGCAGCGCTCAGGGACTAGCGGGAGTCAACGAGCAGTACTTC.